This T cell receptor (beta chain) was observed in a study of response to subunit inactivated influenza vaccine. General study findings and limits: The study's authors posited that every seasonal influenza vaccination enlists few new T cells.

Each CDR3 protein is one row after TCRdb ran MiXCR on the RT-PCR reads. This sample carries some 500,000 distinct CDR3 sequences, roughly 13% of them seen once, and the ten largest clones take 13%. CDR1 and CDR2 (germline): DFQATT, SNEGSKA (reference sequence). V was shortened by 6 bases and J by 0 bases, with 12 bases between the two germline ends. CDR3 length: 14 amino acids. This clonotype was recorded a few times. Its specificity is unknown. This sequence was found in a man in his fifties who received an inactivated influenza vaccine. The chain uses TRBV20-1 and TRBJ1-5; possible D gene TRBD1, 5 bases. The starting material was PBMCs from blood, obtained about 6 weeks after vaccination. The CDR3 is CSAKRTNSNQPQHF. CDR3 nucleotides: TGCAGTGCAAAACGGACAAATAGCAATCAGCCCCAGCATTTT.